The sequence of this T cell receptor (beta chain) was determined in a study of T cell changes during pregnancy in multiple sclerosis. Measured with immunoSEQ multiplex PCR; TCRdb has only the in-frame clones, and not every one. The table lists about 30,000 clones, roughly 91% of them singletons, with 0.4% to 0.55% in the top ten. The germline V gene encodes CDR1 SGHRS and CDR2 YFSETQ. The CDR3 runs 12 residues. Between the trimmed V and J ends, which lost 5 bases and 9 bases, there was a span of 12 bases. The sequence was collected from a female donor with multiple sclerosis, enrolled in a pregnancy study. V and J are TRBV5-1 and TRBJ2-1; perhaps TRBD1 as D (5 bases). Sequenced material: CD4+ T cells from peripheral blood mononuclear cells, taken after pregnancy. In nucleotides, the CDR3 is TGCGCCAGCAGTTCCCAGGGCTTTGAGCAGTTCTTC. This codes for CASSSQGFEQFF.